This T cell receptor (beta chain) was captured in a study of blood T cell repertoires in COVID-19. Sequencing was performed with immunoSEQ multiplex PCR; in TCRdb, only in-frame clones are kept and a portion is missing. This table has 300,000 to 400,000 clones, roughly nine tenths appearing once. This sequence was found in a woman in her 30s who had recovered from COVID-19. The sequencing input was PBMCs or T cells enriched from blood (not recorded which).

The CDR3 DNA follows: TGTGCCAGCAGTAAACGAACAGGGGGCGTCAGGAATCAGCCCCAGCATTTT. It encodes CASSKRTGGVRNQPQHF. The chain has TRBV28 and TRBJ1-5, with 9 bases fitting TRBD1. V was pared by 5 bases and J by 4 bases, with 12 bases of the junction left unmatched. There are 17 residues in the CDR3. Germline CDR1 is MDHEN and CDR2 is SYDVKM.